This T cell receptor beta chain was retrieved from a study of cytomegalovirus exposure and HLA in healthy donors. Per germline, CDR1 SGHTA and CDR2 FQGTGA. The CDR3 sequence is 16 residues long. The V gene lost 5 bases and the J gene lost 4 bases, with 20 bases spanning the gap. Points from the study as a whole: CMV antigen specificity was confirmed in vitro for three CMV-associated chains. Several of the most significant clusters appeared linked to common viral pathogens, based on a later analysis.

The primer mix had 60 Vbeta and 13 Jbeta primers. The repertoire was sequenced with immunoSEQ multiplex PCR; TCRdb's copy has only in-frame clones and lacks some. This table holds some 190,000 clones, approximately 9.5% found once. Concerning this clone itself: The target antigen is unknown.

The TCR sequence derives from a woman aged 25 to 39 in good health and CMV-seropositive. The V and J genes are TRBV7-3 and TRBJ1-2; no reliable D call. The sequenced sample was PBMCs. The CDR3 loop reads CASSPGGSPGGYGYTF. CDR3 DNA: TGTGCCAGCAGCCCGGGAGGCAGCCCGGGAGGCTATGGCTACACCTTC.